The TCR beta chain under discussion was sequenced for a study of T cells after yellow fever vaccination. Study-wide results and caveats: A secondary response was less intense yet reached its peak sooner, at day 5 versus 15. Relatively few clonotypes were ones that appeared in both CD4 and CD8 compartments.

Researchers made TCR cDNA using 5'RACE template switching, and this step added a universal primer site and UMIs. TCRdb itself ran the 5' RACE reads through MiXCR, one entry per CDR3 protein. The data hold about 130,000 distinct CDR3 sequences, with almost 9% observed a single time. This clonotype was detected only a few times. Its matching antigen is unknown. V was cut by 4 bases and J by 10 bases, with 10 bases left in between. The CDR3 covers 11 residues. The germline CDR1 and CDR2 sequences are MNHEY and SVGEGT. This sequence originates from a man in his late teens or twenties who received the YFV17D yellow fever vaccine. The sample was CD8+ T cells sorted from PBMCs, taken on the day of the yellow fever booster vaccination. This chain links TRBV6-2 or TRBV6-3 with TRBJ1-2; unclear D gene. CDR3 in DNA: TGTGCCAGCAGTTGGGCAGCTCTCTACACCTTC. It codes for CASSWAALYTF.